Here is one T cell receptor beta chain with its context. This CDR3 has 11 amino acids. The ends were cut back, 8 bases at V and 2 bases at J, with 8 bases in the middle. Germline V gene lookup returns CDR1 SQVTM and CDR2 ANQGSEA. The data derive from a study of shared clonotypes between healthy human individuals. Assay used: immunoSEQ multiplex PCR; TCRdb lists only in-frame clones, some missing. Of about 2,500,000 clones in the sample, about 92% were seen once. This sequence joins TRBV29-1 and TRBJ2-3, with unresolved D. The sequence derives from a man between 18 and 35 years old in good health. Material: naive CD4+ T cells sorted from blood. Indicated subset: CD45RA+ positively selected. This CDR3 reads CSSKSTDTQYF. The DNA for the CDR3 is TGCAGCTCCAAATCCACAGATACGCAGTATTTT.